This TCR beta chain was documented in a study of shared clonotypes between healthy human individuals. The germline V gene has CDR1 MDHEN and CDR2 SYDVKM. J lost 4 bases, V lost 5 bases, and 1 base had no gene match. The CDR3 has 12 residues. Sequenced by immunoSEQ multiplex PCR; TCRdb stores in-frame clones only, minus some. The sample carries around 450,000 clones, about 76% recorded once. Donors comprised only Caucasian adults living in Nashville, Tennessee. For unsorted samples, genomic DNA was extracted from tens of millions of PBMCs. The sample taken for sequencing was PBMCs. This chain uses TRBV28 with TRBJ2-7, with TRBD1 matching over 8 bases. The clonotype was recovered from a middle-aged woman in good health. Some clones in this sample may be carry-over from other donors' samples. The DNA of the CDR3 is TGTGCCAGCAGTACAGGGGGGTACGAGCAGTACTTC. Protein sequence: CASSTGGYEQYF.